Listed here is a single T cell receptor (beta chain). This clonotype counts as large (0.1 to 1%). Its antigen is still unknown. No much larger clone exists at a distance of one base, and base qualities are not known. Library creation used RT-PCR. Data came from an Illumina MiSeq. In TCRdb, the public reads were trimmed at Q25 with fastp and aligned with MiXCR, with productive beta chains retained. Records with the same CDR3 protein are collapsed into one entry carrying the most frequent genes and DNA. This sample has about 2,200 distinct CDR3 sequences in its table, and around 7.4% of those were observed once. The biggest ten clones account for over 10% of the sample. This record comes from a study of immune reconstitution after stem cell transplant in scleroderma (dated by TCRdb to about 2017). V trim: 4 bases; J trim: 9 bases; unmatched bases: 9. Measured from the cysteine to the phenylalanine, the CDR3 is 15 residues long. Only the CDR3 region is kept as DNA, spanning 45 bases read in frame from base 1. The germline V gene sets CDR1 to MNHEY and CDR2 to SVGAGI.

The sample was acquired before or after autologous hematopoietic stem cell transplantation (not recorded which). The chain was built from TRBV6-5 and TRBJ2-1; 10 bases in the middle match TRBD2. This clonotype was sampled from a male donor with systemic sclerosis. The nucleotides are TGTGCCAGCAGTTCATTAGCGGGGGGCCGGGGTGAGCAGTTCTTC. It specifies CASSSLAGGRGEQFF.